This T cell receptor beta chain is drawn from a study of cytomegalovirus exposure and HLA in healthy donors. Primers: 60 Vbeta forward and 13 Jbeta reverse. The data were produced by immunoSEQ multiplex PCR, yet TCRdb's version contains in-frame clones alone and is incomplete. This sample yields 200,000 to 250,000 clones, of which 65% to 75% are seen a single time; roughly 2% belongs to the top ten. Germline CDR1 reads MNHEY; CDR2 reads SVGAGI. V lost 2 bases to trimming and J lost 2 bases, with 13 bases between them. CDR3 length: 16 residues. The chain couples TRBV6-5 to TRBJ2-1; D uncertain. The sample was PBMCs. The receptor comes from a woman under 40 in good health and CMV-seronegative. The CDR3 protein is CASSYETAGAYNEQFF. The CDR3 DNA reads as TGTGCCAGCAGTTACGAGACCGCCGGAGCCTACAATGAGCAGTTCTTC.